This TCR beta chain was observed in a study of vaccination and CD4 T cells after COVID-19. Documented treatment: 10-day PBMC culture with coronavirus spike peptide pools or control peptides (ViraFEST assay). CD4+ T-cell collection from the unexposed donor predated the COVID-19 pandemic (2011-2018). At the Johns Hopkins FTIC core, DNA taken from cultured CD4+ T cells was sequenced by way of the Oncomine TCR Beta short-read assay. One entry per CDR3 protein results from TCRdb running MiXCR on the PCR reads. This sample has approximately 7,100 distinct CDR3 sequences, with over 50% found just once. The CDR3 has 15 amino acids. The ends were cut back, 7 bases at V and 2 bases at J, with 17 bases in the middle. This clonotype came up a few times. Its target is unknown.

This sequence joins TRBV12-3 or TRBV12-4 and TRBJ1-2; perhaps TRBD1 as D (5 bases). The source material was CD4+ T cells from blood, cultured in vitro. The TCR comes from a human donor in good health. CDR3 DNA: TGTGCCAGCAAACCTACAGGATCCCAAAACTATGGCTACACCTTC. Translated, it gives CASKPTGSQNYGYTF.